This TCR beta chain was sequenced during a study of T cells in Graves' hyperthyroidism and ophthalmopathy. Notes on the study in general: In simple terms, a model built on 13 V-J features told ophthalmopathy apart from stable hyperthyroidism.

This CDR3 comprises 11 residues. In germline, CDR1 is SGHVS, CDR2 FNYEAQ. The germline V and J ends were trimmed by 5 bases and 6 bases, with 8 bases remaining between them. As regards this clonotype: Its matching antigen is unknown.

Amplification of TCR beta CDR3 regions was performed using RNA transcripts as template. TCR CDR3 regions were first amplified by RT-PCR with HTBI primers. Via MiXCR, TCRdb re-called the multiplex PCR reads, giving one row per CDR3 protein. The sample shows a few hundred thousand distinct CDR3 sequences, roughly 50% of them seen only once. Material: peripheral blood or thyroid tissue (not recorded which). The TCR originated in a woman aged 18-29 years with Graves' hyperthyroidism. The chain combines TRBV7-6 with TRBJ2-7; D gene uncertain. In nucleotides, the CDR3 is TGTGCCAGCAGCAGGGCCGTCGAGCAGTACTTC. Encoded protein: CASSRAVEQYF.